The 5 T cell receptor beta chains reported below all come from one sample, sequenced in a study of patients and donors after allogeneic stem cell transplantation. Each CDR3 protein gets one entry after TCRdb re-called the RT-PCR reads with MiXCR. The sample shows about 230,000 distinct CDR3 sequences, 14% of them seen only once. The sequenced sample consisted of blood, either unsorted or a sorted T cell fraction (not recorded which). The receptors originated from a human donor who was either an allogeneic HSCT recipient or a stem cell or donor lymphocyte infusion donor (not recorded which). It is not recorded whose cells these are; they may come from a transplant donor.

This clonotype was counted between two and nine times. The rearrangement uses TRBV7-2 and TRBJ2-3, with 10 bases aligning to TRBD2. Germline V CDR1 and CDR2: SGHTA, FQGNSA. V was pared by 4 bases and J by 5 bases, with 9 bases of the junction left unmatched. CDR3 length: 16 residues. The CDR3 region has the DNA TGTGCCAGCAGCTCCGATAGCGGGGGGATGAGAGATACGCAGTATTTT. It codes for CASSSDSGGMRDTQYF.

V and J are TRBV2 and TRBJ1-2, with D maybe TRBD1 (6 bases). Between the trimmed V and J ends, which lost 5 bases and 8 bases, there was a span of 24 bases. CDR1 and CDR2 (germline): SNHLY, FYNNEI. The CDR3 sequence is 16 residues long. The CDR3 reads CASSLTGGRSTGGYTF. DNA for the CDR3: TGTGCCAGCAGTCTCACGGGGGGCAGATCCACGGGCGGCTACACCTTC.

V usage is TRBV2 and J usage is TRBJ1-1; D not certain. There are 11 residues in the CDR3. Deletions cut 7 bases from V and 3 bases from J, with 6 bases between. In germline, CDR1 is SNHLY, CDR2 FYNNEI. CDR3 residues: CASMPYTEAFF. Here the CDR3 DNA reads TGTGCCAGCATGCCGTACACTGAAGCTTTCTTT.

The chain recombines TRBV12-3 or TRBV12-4 with TRBJ2-1; 8 positions match TRBD2. The V and J ends lost 8 bases and 4 bases, in that order; junction bases with no gene match: 10. CDR3 size: 15 residues. Here the CDR3 reads CASGPQAGEYNEQFF. In DNA, the CDR3 is TGTGCCAGCGGTCCCCAAGCGGGGGAGTACAATGAGCAGTTCTTC.

This clonotype was picked up a small number of times. V gene TRBV12-3 or TRBV12-4 combines with J gene TRBJ1-2; tentative D call: TRBD1 (6 bases). The CDR3 runs 15 residues. The V and J ends lost 7 bases and 5 bases respectively, with 20 bases between them. CDR3 nucleotide sequence: TGTGCCAGCACCCGGAGGGGGGTAGTTCGGTATGGCTACACCTTC. It encodes CASTRRGVVRYGYTF.